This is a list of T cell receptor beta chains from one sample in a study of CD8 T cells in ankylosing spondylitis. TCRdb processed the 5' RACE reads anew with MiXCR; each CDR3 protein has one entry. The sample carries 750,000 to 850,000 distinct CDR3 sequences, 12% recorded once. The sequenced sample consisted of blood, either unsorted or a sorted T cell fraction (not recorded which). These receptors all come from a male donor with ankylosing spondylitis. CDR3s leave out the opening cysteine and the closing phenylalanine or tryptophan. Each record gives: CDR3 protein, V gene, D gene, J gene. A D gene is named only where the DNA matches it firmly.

CDR3: ASSLPSGSFADTQY
V: TRBV5-1
D: TRBD2
J: TRBJ2-3

CDR3: SVDPIGTGSNEQF
V: TRBV29-1
D: TRBD1
J: TRBJ2-1

CDR3: ASTQHRETEAF
V: TRBV6-1
D: NA
J: TRBJ1-1

CDR3: ASSDPTGAEDTQY
V: TRBV25-1
D: TRBD1
J: TRBJ2-3

CDR3: ASSPGLAGGPGNEQF
V: TRBV5-1
D: TRBD2
J: TRBJ2-1

CDR3: ASSLALGTGQY
V: TRBV5-1
D: NA
J: TRBJ2-3

CDR3: ASSLAGTVNEQF
V: TRBV5-1
D: TRBD1
J: TRBJ2-1

CDR3: ASSTPTRTAFTEAF
V: TRBV6-2/TRBV6-3
D: NA
J: TRBJ1-1

CDR3: ATSRPPDRQETQY
V: TRBV15
D: NA
J: TRBJ2-5

CDR3: SVGTAYEQY
V: TRBV29-1
D: NA
J: TRBJ2-7

CDR3: SASGALLGTDTQY
V: TRBV20-1
D: NA
J: TRBJ2-3

CDR3: ASSSFGMNTEAF
V: TRBV7-2
D: NA
J: TRBJ1-1

CDR3: ASSTRWDRVEKLF
V: TRBV7-8
D: TRBD1
J: TRBJ1-4

CDR3: ASSPTIGTWGQPQH
V: TRBV12-3/TRBV12-4
D: NA
J: TRBJ1-5

CDR3: ASSQDNSRLAGHEQF
V: TRBV4-3
D: NA
J: TRBJ2-1

CDR3: SARADQNSPLH
V: TRBV20-1
D: NA
J: TRBJ1-6

CDR3: ASSQALDYGYT
V: TRBV4-3
D: NA
J: TRBJ1-2

CDR3: ASSQDQTVDGYT
V: TRBV4-2
D: NA
J: TRBJ1-2

CDR3: ATKAGYHMNTEAF
V: TRBV6-1
D: NA
J: TRBJ1-1

CDR3: ASSSGTGYPVTEAF
V: TRBV5-1
D: TRBD1
J: TRBJ1-1

CDR3: SVEDTPGPFGTQY
V: TRBV29-1
D: NA
J: TRBJ2-5

CDR3: SSQRAGGRNIQY
V: TRBV20-1
D: TRBD2
J: TRBJ2-4

CDR3: ASSTRTGEGYT
V: TRBV7-3
D: TRBD1
J: TRBJ1-2

CDR3: ASSYFWRGTYEQY
V: TRBV13
D: NA
J: TRBJ2-7

CDR3: AWSETGVGYT
V: TRBV30
D: NA
J: TRBJ1-2

CDR3: AISWDSADTQY
V: TRBV10-3
D: NA
J: TRBJ2-3

CDR3: ASRPAGGQETQY
V: TRBV28
D: TRBD1
J: TRBJ2-5

CDR3: ASSQGAGRYEQY
V: TRBV4-3
D: NA
J: TRBJ2-7

CDR3: AISVAREETQY
V: TRBV10-3
D: NA
J: TRBJ2-5

CDR3: ASSSTARDSPLH
V: TRBV6-1
D: NA
J: TRBJ1-6

CDR3: ASSQDRTAGWGSEAF
V: TRBV4-3
D: NA
J: TRBJ1-1

CDR3: ASSSRDTEATQY
V: TRBV2
D: NA
J: TRBJ2-5

CDR3: ASSSRISQGF
V: TRBV11-2
D: NA
J: TRBJ1-1

CDR3: SVFKETFAYGYT
V: TRBV29-1
D: NA
J: TRBJ1-2

CDR3: ASSRILPGEPVGNLAQH
V: TRBV14
D: NA
J: TRBJ1-5

CDR3: SARLQGRSAAEAF
V: TRBV20-1
D: NA
J: TRBJ1-1

CDR3: SARRRGTVYGRLSTDTQY
V: TRBV20-1
D: NA
J: TRBJ2-3

CDR3: ASSQGGFYTEAF
V: TRBV3-1
D: NA
J: TRBJ1-1

CDR3: ASSLDAGAGYGYT
V: TRBV11-2
D: NA
J: TRBJ1-2

CDR3: ASSEYYGEAF
V: TRBV25-1
D: NA
J: TRBJ1-1

CDR3: ASSLQLGEEQY
V: TRBV7-6
D: NA
J: TRBJ2-7

CDR3: SAQDRANYGYT
V: TRBV20-1
D: NA
J: TRBJ1-2

CDR3: ASTGFDRGGGPRLGEAF
V: TRBV6-4
D: TRBD1
J: TRBJ1-1

CDR3: ASSQKGQRNTIY
V: TRBV14
D: TRBD1
J: TRBJ1-3

CDR3: ASSYAGDEKLF
V: TRBV6-5
D: NA
J: TRBJ1-4

CDR3: ASSSRDLPEQETQY
V: TRBV7-6
D: NA
J: TRBJ2-5

CDR3: SASGLAGTNEQF
V: TRBV20-1
D: TRBD2
J: TRBJ2-1

CDR3: ASSRPGQGTDTQY
V: TRBV7-2
D: TRBD1
J: TRBJ2-3

CDR3: ASSLVSGGDEQY
V: TRBV7-2
D: TRBD2
J: TRBJ2-7

CDR3: ASSPWTGVTDTQY
V: TRBV18
D: TRBD1
J: TRBJ2-3

CDR3: SSDRGLGSNQPQH
V: TRBV20-1
D: TRBD1
J: TRBJ1-5

CDR3: SARDVSGVETQY
V: TRBV20-1
D: NA
J: TRBJ2-5

CDR3: ASSQDQGGAF
V: TRBV4-3
D: NA
J: TRBJ1-1

CDR3: SASPTAGALEAQY
V: TRBV20-1
D: NA
J: TRBJ2-5

CDR3: SARGRGVLSSYNEQF
V: TRBV20-1
D: NA
J: TRBJ2-1

CDR3: SARDSGRAIDEQF
V: TRBV20-1
D: TRBD2
J: TRBJ2-1